This T cell receptor beta chain was sequenced during a study of regulatory T cells in long-lasting Graves disease. Study outcomes and limitations: With persistent disease, TRBV28, TRBJ1-2 and TRBJ2-5 were the favored segments.

This clonotype was found many times. Its antigen is unknown. Germline V gene lookup returns CDR1 MNHNS and CDR2 SASEGT. Trimming pared 5 bases from V and 2 bases from J, leaving 8 bases between. This CDR3 region has 13 residues. Time point denoted: newly diagnosed GD, antithyroid drugs for less than 3 months. RNA extracted from PBMCs served as the sequencing template. Investigators prepared the TCR beta libraries by applying iRepertoire HTBI primers and Arm-PCR of CDR3 regions. Using its own MiXCR run on the multiplex PCR reads, TCRdb lists one record per CDR3 protein. The profile shows under 450,000 distinct CDR3 sequences, approximately 10% of them singletons. These records were also assigned to another study, of T cells in Graves' hyperthyroidism and ophthalmopathy. From that paper: Hyperthyroidism, newly diagnosed and lasting under 2 months, affected patients aged 18 to 65.

The chain links TRBV6-1 to TRBJ2-3; D ambiguous. This TCR was recovered from a woman aged 18 to 35 with Graves disease. Sample: peripheral blood mononuclear cells (PBMCs), taken at new diagnosis, from a patient treated with antithyroid drugs. Here the CDR3 reads CASSNLYTDTQYF. The CDR3 nucleotides read TGTGCCAGCAGTAACCTGTACACAGATACGCAGTATTTT.